This T cell receptor (beta chain) was identified during a study of T cell repertoires in cytomegalovirus infection. Study context: Recently identified HLA-C-restricted CMV epitopes were among the peptides used.

In its sample, this clonotype was seen many times. Its antigen is still unknown. Whole-study findings and limits: Dominant in the ex vivo response were TCR beta clonotypes restricted by HLA-C and specific for CMV.

TCRdb recomputed calls from the reads with MiXCR, one row per CDR3 protein. The sample records around 300,000 distinct CDR3 sequences, about 25% being singletons. V lost 4 bases, J lost 3 bases, and 2 bases stayed unmatched. The CDR3 consists of 13 residues. Germline lookup yields CDR1 SEHNR and CDR2 FQNEAQ (reference sequence). The material sequenced was cultured PBMCs, taken from culture after CMV antigen stimulation. The rearrangement links TRBV7-9 to TRBJ2-7, with 8 nucleotides matching TRBD2. The receptor comes from a human donor in good health (CMV status not recorded). Some clones in this sample may be carry-over from other donors' samples. The CDR3 region is CASSSTSGYEQYF. In DNA form, the CDR3 reads TGTGCCAGCAGCTCAACTAGCGGCTACGAGCAGTACTTC.